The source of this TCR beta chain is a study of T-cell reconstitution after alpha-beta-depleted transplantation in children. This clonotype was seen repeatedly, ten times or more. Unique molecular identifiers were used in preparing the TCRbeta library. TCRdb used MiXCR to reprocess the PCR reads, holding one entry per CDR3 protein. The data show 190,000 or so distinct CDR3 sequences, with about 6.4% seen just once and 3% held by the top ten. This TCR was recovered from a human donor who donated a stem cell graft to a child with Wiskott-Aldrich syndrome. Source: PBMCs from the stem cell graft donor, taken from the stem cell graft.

DNA of the CDR3: TGTGCCAGCAGTTTCGGACAGGGGGGACTTGAAGCTTTCTTT. Protein: CASSFGQGGLEAFF. The chain recombines TRBV12-3 or TRBV12-4 with TRBJ1-1; 10 bases are shared with TRBD1. The CDR3 runs 14 residues. V was pared by 3 bases and J by 7 bases, with 5 bases of the junction left unmatched.